Each of the 6 T cell receptor beta chains below was sequenced from the same sample in a study of T cell repertoires in cytomegalovirus infection. TCRdb used MiXCR to reprocess the reads, holding one entry per CDR3 protein. The table has tens of thousands of distinct CDR3 sequences, 20% seen once. These receptors are not linked to any known antigen. The material sequenced was CD8+ T cells from cultured PBMCs, taken from culture after CMV antigen stimulation. The receptor set was obtained from a human donor in good health (CMV status not recorded). Some clones in this sample may be carry-over from other donors' samples.

There are a few counts of this clonotype. The rearrangement joins TRBV7-9 to TRBJ2-4; tentatively, D is TRBD1 (6 bases). V was shortened by 5 bases and J by 0 bases, with 14 bases between the two germline ends. The CDR3 has 16 residues. CDR1 and CDR2 from the germline V gene are SEHNR and FQNEAQ (reference sequence). The CDR3 sequence is CASSNRDTKAKNIQYF. DNA for the CDR3: TGTGCCAGCAGCAACCGGGACACAAAAGCCAAAAACATTCAGTACTTC.

This clonotype was seen ten or more times. The chain employs TRBV7-8 and TRBJ2-2; TRBD1 might be the D (5 bases). This CDR3 is built from 11 residues. V was pared by 10 bases and J by 8 bases, with 11 bases between. Germline CDR1 and CDR2: SGHVS and FQNEAQ. DNA of the CDR3: TGTGCCATCCCAAACAGGGGGGAGCTGTTTTTT. This sequence encodes CAIPNRGELFF.

This clonotype was picked up a small number of times. The gene calls are TRBV28 and TRBJ1-3, with 8 bases aligning to TRBD1. The V gene's germline CDR1 is MDHEN and CDR2 SYDVKM. Trimming removed 7 bases from V and 4 bases from J; junction bases left unmatched: 15. The CDR3 loop spans 17 amino acids. The CDR3 DNA reads as TGTGCCAGCAAGCATCAGGGGGCGTTTTATACCGGAAACACCATATATTTT. Translating gives CASKHQGAFYTGNTIYF.

Only a few counts were recorded for this clonotype. The CDR3 sequence: CASSPPGQVWGKLFF. For the CDR3, the DNA is TGTGCCAGCAGCCCCCCAGGACAGGTTTGGGGAAAACTGTTTTTT. The chain employs TRBV7-8 and TRBJ1-4; 7 nucleotides align to TRBD1. The CDR3 loop spans 15 amino acids. From germline, CDR1 is SGHVS and CDR2 FQNEAQ. The trim removed 5 bases at V and 10 bases at J, leaving 13 bases unmatched.

This chain uses TRBV7-2 with TRBJ2-7; D might be TRBD2 (6 bases). Germline loops: CDR1 SGHTA, CDR2 FQGNSA. The CDR3 covers 17 residues. Between the trimmed V and J ends, which lost 2 bases and 7 bases, there was a span of 24 bases. The CDR3 region is CASSLFPRQIARGEQYF. DNA of the CDR3: TGTGCCAGCAGCTTATTCCCCAGACAGATTGCCCGGGGGGAGCAGTACTTC.

This clonotype was found a few times. The rearrangement joins TRBV6-5 to TRBJ2-3; TRBD2 matches at 9 bases. Germline V gene sequence: CDR1 MNHEY, CDR2 SVGAGI. The CDR3 totals 15 residues. V dropped 0 bases and J dropped 8; count of bases not matched to a gene: 6. The CDR3: CASSYSRGGLSTQYF. For the CDR3, the DNA is TGTGCCAGCAGTTACTCGCGGGGGGGGTTGAGTACGCAGTATTTT.